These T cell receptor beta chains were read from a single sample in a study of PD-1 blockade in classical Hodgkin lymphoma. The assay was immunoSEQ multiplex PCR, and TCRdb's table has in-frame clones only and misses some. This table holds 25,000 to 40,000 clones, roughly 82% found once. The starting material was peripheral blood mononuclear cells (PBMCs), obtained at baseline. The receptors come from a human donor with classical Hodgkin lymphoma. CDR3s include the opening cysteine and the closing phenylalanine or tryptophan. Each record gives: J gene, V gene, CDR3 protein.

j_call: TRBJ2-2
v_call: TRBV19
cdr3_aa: CASRWDRLNTGELFF

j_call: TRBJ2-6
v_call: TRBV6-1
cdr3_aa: CASIESGANVLTF

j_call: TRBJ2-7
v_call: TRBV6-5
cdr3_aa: CASSYGRTTTYEQYF

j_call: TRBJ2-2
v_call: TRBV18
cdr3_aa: CASSPRVVSTGELFF

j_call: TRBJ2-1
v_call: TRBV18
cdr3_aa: CASSPLAGGHNEQFF

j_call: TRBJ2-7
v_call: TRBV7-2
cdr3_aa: CASSLIREGEQYF

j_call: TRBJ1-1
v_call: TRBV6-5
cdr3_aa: CASRGGQGSEAFF

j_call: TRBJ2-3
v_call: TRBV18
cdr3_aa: CASSPGLAVTDTQYF

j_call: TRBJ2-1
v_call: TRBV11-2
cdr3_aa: CASRGTGTGEHEQFF

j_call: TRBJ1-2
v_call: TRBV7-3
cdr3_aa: CASSPSGGFGYTF

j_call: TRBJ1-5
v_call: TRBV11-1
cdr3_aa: CASSLRGGRCGNQPQHF

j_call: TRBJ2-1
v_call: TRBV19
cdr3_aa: CASSIRDNEQFF

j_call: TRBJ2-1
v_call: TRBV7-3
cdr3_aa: CASSLMGLAGGDEQFF

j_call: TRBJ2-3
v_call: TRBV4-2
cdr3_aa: CASSLQGGSDTSTDTQYF

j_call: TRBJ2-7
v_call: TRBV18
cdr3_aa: CASSPTSGTSYEQYF